The 15 T cell receptor beta chains listed next were all sequenced from one sample in a study of CD8 T cells in ankylosing spondylitis. Using its own MiXCR run on the 5' RACE reads, TCRdb lists one record per CDR3 protein. The table records roughly 250,000 distinct CDR3 sequences, 8% to 9.5% of them present only once. The source material was blood, either unsorted or a sorted T cell fraction (not recorded which). The source of these receptors is a male donor with ankylosing spondylitis or in good health (not recorded which).

This clonotype has a count of ten or more. The chain couples TRBV19 to TRBJ2-7; 8 nucleotides match TRBD1. The CDR3 length is 14 residues. Germline V lookup: CDR1 LNHDA, CDR2 SQIVND (reference sequence). The trim removed 5 bases at V and 5 bases at J, leaving 8 bases unmatched. DNA for the CDR3: TGTGCCAGTAGTCGAAAGACAGGGGTCAACGAGCAGTACTTC. Encoded protein: CASSRKTGVNEQYF.

The chain combines TRBV2 with TRBJ1-2; TRBD1 matches 8 bases. The CDR3 spans 16 residues. CDR1 is SNHLY, CDR2 FYNNEI, per germline. With 4 bases clipped from V and 6 bases from J, the junction kept 13 bases outside the gene matches. The CDR3 DNA reads as TGTGCCAGCAGTGTACCCGAGGCAGGGGGCATCGATGGCTACACCTTC. Residues: CASSVPEAGGIDGYTF.

This clonotype has a count of ten or more. This chain links TRBV7-9 with TRBJ2-3; 10 nucleotides match TRBD1. Germline values: CDR1 SEHNR, CDR2 FQNEAQ (reference sequence). The trim removed 5 bases at V and 2 bases at J, leaving 4 bases unmatched. This CDR3 contains 15 residues. In DNA, the CDR3 is TGTGCCAGCAGCCCCGGGACAGGGGTCACAGATACGCAGTATTTT. As protein: CASSPGTGVTDTQYF.

This clonotype was counted at least ten times. The chain employs TRBV20-1 and TRBJ1-5; possibly TRBD1 for D (6 bases). CDR3 size: 14 residues. The V gene's germline CDR1 is DFQATT and CDR2 SNEGSKA (reference sequence). V was clipped by 4 bases and J by 0 bases, with 10 bases between them. The CDR3 is CSATGHLSNQPQHF. The CDR3 DNA reads TGCAGTGCTACGGGACACCTTAGCAATCAGCCCCAGCATTTT.

This clonotype was detected ten times or more. The chain couples TRBV6-2 or TRBV6-3 to TRBJ1-4, with unresolved D. The CDR3 has 14 amino acids. The germline V gene has CDR1 MNHEY and CDR2 SVGEGT. The V end lost 1 base, the J end lost 0 bases, and 3 bases lay between the germline ends. This CDR3 reads CASSYFATNEKLFF. The CDR3 nucleotides are TGTGCCAGCAGTTACTTTGCAACTAATGAAAAACTGTTTTTT.

This clonotype has a count of ten or more. The chain recombines TRBV7-6 with TRBJ2-3; 10 nucleotides agree with TRBD2. Per the germline V gene, CDR1 is SGHVS and CDR2 is FNYEAQ. V was clipped by 5 bases and J by 3 bases; unmatched bases: 11. The CDR3 runs to 17 residues. The CDR3 bases are TGTGCCAGCAGCCCGTTTTGGGGGACTAGCGAAACAGATACGCAGTATTTT. Translation gives CASSPFWGTSETDTQYF.

This clonotype was recorded at least ten times. CDR3 sequence (DNA): TGTGCCAGCAGTTTGGAGCGGGGGCCAACAGATACGCAGTATTTT. Translating gives CASSLERGPTDTQYF. V gene TRBV12-3 or TRBV12-4 combines with J gene TRBJ2-3, with TRBD2 matching over 8 bases. V trimming: 3 bases; J trimming: 3 bases; junction bases outside the gene matches: 5. The length of the CDR3 is 15 residues.

In this sample, this clonotype turned up many times. This sequence joins TRBV6-1 and TRBJ1-2, with 9 bases identical to TRBD1. After removal of 5 bases from V and 6 bases from J, the junction contained 16 bases not matched to a gene. The CDR3 covers 17 residues. CDR1 is MNHNS, CDR2 SASEGT, per germline. As DNA, the CDR3 is TGTGCCAGCAGTCCACAGGGGGCTGGGGCTCGTGTCGATGGCTACACCTTC. Translated, it gives CASSPQGAGARVDGYTF.

In this sample, this clonotype turned up many times. The junction shows a germline mismatch at one end, possibly a read error. The chain combines TRBV20-1 with TRBJ2-2, with TRBD2 matching 13 bases. The CDR3 consists of 15 residues. Germline V lookup: CDR1 DFQATT, CDR2 SNEGSKA (reference sequence). CDR3 amino acids: CSAARGLAGDTGELF. CDR3 sequence (DNA): TGCAGTGCCGCCAGAGGACTAGCGGGGGACACCGGGGAGCTTTTT.

This clonotype was observed many times. The V and J genes are TRBV5-1 and TRBJ2-1; D remains ambiguous. V dropped 0 bases and J dropped 8 bases, with 15 bases sitting between them. In germline, CDR1 is SGHRS, CDR2 YFSETQ. The CDR3 length is 15 residues. CDR3 amino acids: CASSLDSYPVDEQFF. DNA for the CDR3: TGCGCCAGCAGCTTGGACTCCTACCCGGTAGATGAGCAGTTCTTC.

V is TRBV5-1 and J is TRBJ2-5, with a possible D match to TRBD1 (6 bases). Germline CDR1 and CDR2: SGHRS and YFSETQ. The CDR3 totals 16 residues. Trimming took off 0 bases at V and 2 bases at J, with 14 bases between the two ends. CDR3 in amino acids: CASSLGVGDRQETQYF. The CDR3 DNA reads TGCGCCAGCAGCTTGGGGGTTGGAGACAGGCAAGAGACCCAGTACTTC.

Concerning this clonotype: The germline gene is not matched at one end of the junction; a read error may be the cause. This chain uses TRBV6-2 or TRBV6-3 with TRBJ2-7; D is possibly TRBD1 (5 bases). The CDR3 runs to 14 residues. CDR1 and CDR2 from the germline V gene are MNHEY and SVGEGT. Written as DNA, the CDR3 is TGTGCCGGAAGGACACCCTCTCCCTCCTCCGAGCAGTACTTC. Encoded protein: CAGRTPSPSSEQYF.

This clonotype was seen many times. The gene calls are TRBV7-2 and TRBJ2-1; D gene uncertain. CDR1 and CDR2 (germline): SGHTA, FQGNSA. The V gene lost 5 bases and the J gene lost 1 base, with 9 bases spanning the gap. This CDR3 spans 14 amino acids. The CDR3: CASSPRRSYNEQFF. The DNA for the CDR3 is TGTGCCAGCAGCCCACGAAGGTCCTACAATGAGCAGTTCTTC.

This clonotype occurred many times. The J gene is TRBJ2-7, the V gene TRBV11-3, with a weak D call TRBD2 (6 bases). This CDR3 region has 15 residues. Germline-derived CDR1 and CDR2 are SGHNT and YENEEA. Deletions cut 1 base from V and 1 base from J, with 11 bases between. The CDR3 DNA sequence: TGTGCCAGCAGCTTAGCGGGAGTACGGTCCTACGAGCAGTACTTC. Encoded protein: CASSLAGVRSYEQYF.

This clonotype was detected ten times or more. V gene TRBV10-3 combines with J gene TRBJ1-2, with D perhaps matching TRBD1 (6 bases). V shed 5 bases and J shed 2 bases, with 18 bases lying between them. Germline loops: CDR1 ENHRY, CDR2 SYGVKD. CDR3 length equals 16 residues. The CDR3 nucleotides read TGTGCCATCAGTCAACTCCCTGCCGGGGGCAACTATGGCTACACCTTC. Residues: CAISQLPAGGNYGYTF.